This TCR beta chain appears in the sequencing data of a study of cytomegalovirus exposure and HLA in healthy donors. TCRdb keeps only in-frame clones here, not all; method: immunoSEQ multiplex PCR. There are over 150,000 clones in the sample; 65% to 85% occur only once, and roughly 2.8% lies in the top ten. V lost 0 bases, J lost 6 bases, and 11 bases lay in between. The germline V gene encodes CDR1 SGHDT and CDR2 YYEEEE. This CDR3 is built from 14 residues. The sequence was obtained from a woman aged 18-29 years in good health and CMV-seropositive. Source material: PBMCs. The chain combines TRBV5-6 with TRBJ2-3, with TRBD2 as a possible D gene (6 bases). The CDR3 reads CASSLGGRGDTQYF. Here the CDR3 DNA reads TGTGCCAGCAGCTTGGGGGGCCGGGGGGATACGCAGTATTTT.